This TCR beta chain emerged from a study of cytomegalovirus exposure and HLA in healthy donors. 13 Jbeta primers and 60 Vbeta primers were used for the PCR. Per the original methods: Some 11 million of the 80 million or so unique TCR beta chains counted in a later analysis were shared. The assay was immunoSEQ multiplex PCR, and TCRdb's table has in-frame clones only and misses some. The DNA was the basis for D and trimming; V, J and clone size are from that table. The sample records about 110,000 clones, roughly 85% being singletons. Study findings and constraints: In an earlier analysis, in roughly 580 donors, most V segments appeared productive either ~87% or ~30% of the time. Researchers counted around 170 TCR beta chains as cytomegalovirus-associated. The number of N-insertions in an Asian-associated ancestry cluster was reportedly below the roughly 700-donor mean in a later analysis.

The CDR3 is 13 amino acids. V was trimmed by 5 bases and J by 1 base, leaving 8 bases between them. Germline V lookup: CDR1 MGHRA, CDR2 YSYEKL. A remark on this clone: Its antigen remains unknown.

This clonotype was obtained from a woman in her 40s in good health and CMV-seronegative. The chain combines TRBV4-1 with TRBJ1-1, with D uncertain. Sequencing was carried out using PBMCs. The CDR3 is CASSYDSNTEAFF. Here the CDR3 DNA reads TGCGCCAGCAGCTACGACTCGAACACTGAAGCTTTCTTT.